This T cell receptor beta chain was recovered during a study of early T cells in non-severe SARS-CoV-2 infection. V was pared by 3 bases and J by 6 bases, with 5 bases of the junction left unmatched. The germline CDR1 and CDR2 sequences are MGHDK and SYGVNS. CDR3 length: 15 amino acids. TCRdb re-called the 5' RACE reads through MiXCR, storing one row per CDR3 protein. Of tens of thousands of distinct CDR3 sequences listed, 8.8% are singletons. Many counts were recorded for this clonotype. The chain recombines TRBV25-1 with TRBJ1-6, with 7 bases lining up with TRBD1. The source of this sequence is an adult who was a healthcare worker with PCR-confirmed SARS-CoV-2 infection or an uninfected control (not recorded which). The input for sequencing was whole blood, taken at baseline. The CDR3 sequence is CASSDLQGVNSPLHF. CDR3 in DNA: TGTGCCAGCAGTGATCTCCAGGGGGTTAATTCACCCCTCCACTTT.